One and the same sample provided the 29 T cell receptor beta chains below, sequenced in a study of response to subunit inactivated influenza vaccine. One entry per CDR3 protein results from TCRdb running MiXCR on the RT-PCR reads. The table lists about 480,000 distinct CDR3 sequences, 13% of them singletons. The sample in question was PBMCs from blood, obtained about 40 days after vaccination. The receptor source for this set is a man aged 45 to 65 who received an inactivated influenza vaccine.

This CDR3 reads CATSRQGGVYSGANVLTF. CDR3 bases: TGTGCCACCAGCAGACAGGGCGGAGTCTACTCTGGGGCCAACGTCCTGACTTTC. The chain couples TRBV15 to TRBJ2-6, with a possible D match to TRBD1 (5 bases). CDR3 length: 18 residues. CDR1 is LNHNV and CDR2 is YYDKDF in the germline V gene (reference sequence). Trimming took 2 bases from V and 0 from J, leaving 14 bases between them.

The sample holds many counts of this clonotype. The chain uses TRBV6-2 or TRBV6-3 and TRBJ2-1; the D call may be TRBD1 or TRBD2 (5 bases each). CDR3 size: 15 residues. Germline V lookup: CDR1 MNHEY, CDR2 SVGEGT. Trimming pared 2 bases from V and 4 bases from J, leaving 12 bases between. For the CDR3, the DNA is TGTGCCAGCAGTTACGGGCAGGGACCGTACAATGAGCAGTTCTTC. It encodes CASSYGQGPYNEQFF.

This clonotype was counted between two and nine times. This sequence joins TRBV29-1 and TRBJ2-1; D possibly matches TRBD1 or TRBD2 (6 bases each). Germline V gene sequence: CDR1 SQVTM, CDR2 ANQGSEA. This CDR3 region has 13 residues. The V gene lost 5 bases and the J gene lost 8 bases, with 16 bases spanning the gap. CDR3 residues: CSVLPGGGDEQFF. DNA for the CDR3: TGCAGCGTTCTACCCGGGGGCGGCGATGAGCAGTTCTTC.

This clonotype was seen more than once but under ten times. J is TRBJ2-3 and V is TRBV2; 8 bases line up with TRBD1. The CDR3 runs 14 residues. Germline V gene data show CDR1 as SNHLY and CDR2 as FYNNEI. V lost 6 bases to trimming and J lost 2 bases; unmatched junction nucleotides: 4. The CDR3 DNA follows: TGTGCCAGCAGGGACAGGGACCACACAGATACGCAGTATTTT. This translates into CASRDRDHTDTQYF.

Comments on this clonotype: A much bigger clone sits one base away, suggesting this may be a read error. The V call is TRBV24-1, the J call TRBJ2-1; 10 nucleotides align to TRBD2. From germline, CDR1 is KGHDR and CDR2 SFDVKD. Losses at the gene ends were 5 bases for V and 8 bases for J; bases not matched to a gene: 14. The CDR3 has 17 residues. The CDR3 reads CATSGPPSGRAGDEQFF. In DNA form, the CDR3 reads TGTGCCACCAGTGGCCCACCGAGCGGGAGGGCCGGTGATGAGCAGTTCTTC.

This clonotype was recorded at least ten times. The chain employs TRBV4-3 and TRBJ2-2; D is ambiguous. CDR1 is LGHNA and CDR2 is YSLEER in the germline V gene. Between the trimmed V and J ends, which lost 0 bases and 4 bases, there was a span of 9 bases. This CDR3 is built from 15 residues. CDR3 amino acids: CASSQDPFGTGELFF. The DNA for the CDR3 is TGCGCCAGCAGCCAAGATCCCTTCGGCACCGGGGAGCTGTTTTTT.

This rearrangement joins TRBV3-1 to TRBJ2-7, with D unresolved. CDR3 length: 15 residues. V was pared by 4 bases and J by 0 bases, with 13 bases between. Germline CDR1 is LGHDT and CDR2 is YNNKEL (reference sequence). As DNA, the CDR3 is TGTGCCAGCAGCCGTAGGGTTCTACCCTCCTACGAGCAGTACTTC. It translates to CASSRRVLPSYEQYF.

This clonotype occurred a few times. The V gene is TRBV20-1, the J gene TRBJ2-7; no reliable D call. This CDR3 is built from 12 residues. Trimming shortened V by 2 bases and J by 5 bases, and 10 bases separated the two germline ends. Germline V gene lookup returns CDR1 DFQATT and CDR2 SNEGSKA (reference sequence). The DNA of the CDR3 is TGCAGTGCTAGATCCCCCGCACACGAGCAGTACTTC. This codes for CSARSPAHEQYF.

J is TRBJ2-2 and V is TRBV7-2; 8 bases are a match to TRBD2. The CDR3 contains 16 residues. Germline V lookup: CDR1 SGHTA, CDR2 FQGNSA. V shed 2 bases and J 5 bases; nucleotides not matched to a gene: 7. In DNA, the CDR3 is TGTGCCAGCAGCTTAATGGGACTAGTGCGAACCGGGGAGCTGTTTTTT. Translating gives CASSLMGLVRTGELFF. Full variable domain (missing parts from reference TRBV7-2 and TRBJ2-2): GAGVSQSPSNKVTEKGKDVELRCDPISGHTALYWYRQSLGQGLEFLIYFQGNSAPDKSGLPSDRFSAERTGGSVSTLTIQRTQQEDSAVYLCASSLMGLVRTGELFFGEGSRLTVL.

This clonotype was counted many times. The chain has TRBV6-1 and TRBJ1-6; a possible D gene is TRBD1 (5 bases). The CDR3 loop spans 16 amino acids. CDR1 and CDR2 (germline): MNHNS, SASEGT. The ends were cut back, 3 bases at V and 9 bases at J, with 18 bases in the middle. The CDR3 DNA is TGTGCCAGCAGTGAGCACTGGGACGCTTTACGTTCACCCCTCCACTTT. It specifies CASSEHWDALRSPLHF.

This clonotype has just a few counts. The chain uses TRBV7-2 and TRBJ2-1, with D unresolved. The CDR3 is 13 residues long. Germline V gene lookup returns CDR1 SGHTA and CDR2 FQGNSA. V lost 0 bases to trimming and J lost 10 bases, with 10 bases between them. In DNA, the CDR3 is TGTGCCAGCAGCTTAGCCGGTCTACAGGAGCAGTTCTTC. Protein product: CASSLAGLQEQFF.

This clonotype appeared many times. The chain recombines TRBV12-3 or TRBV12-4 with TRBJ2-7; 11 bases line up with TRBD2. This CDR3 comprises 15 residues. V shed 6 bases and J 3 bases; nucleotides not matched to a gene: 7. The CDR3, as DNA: TGTGCCAGCAGACTACTAGCGGGAGTGGGCTACGAGCAGTACTTC. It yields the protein CASRLLAGVGYEQYF.

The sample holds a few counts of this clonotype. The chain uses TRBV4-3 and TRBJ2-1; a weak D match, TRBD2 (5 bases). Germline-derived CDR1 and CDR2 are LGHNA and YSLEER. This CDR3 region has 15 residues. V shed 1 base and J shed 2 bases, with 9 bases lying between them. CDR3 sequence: CASSQARAAYNEQFF. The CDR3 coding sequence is TGCGCCAGCAGCCAAGCGAGGGCCGCCTACAATGAGCAGTTCTTC.

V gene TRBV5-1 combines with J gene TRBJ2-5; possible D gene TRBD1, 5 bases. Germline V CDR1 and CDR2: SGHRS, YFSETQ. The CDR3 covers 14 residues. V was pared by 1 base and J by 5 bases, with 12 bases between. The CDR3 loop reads CASSLYQGRETQYF. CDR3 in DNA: TGCGCCAGCAGCTTGTACCAGGGTCGGGAGACCCAGTACTTC.

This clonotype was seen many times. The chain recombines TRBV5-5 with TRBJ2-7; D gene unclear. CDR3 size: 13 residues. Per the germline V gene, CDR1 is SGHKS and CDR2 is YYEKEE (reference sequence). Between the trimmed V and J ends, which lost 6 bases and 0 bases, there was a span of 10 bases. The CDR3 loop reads CASTNPSSYEQYF. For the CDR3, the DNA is TGTGCCAGCACGAATCCCAGCTCCTACGAGCAGTACTTC.

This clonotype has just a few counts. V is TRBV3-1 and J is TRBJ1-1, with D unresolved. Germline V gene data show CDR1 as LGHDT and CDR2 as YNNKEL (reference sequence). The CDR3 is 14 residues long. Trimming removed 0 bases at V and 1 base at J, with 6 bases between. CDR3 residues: CASSQEGRNTEAFF. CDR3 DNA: TGTGCCAGCAGCCAAGAGGGGAGGAACACTGAAGCTTTCTTT.

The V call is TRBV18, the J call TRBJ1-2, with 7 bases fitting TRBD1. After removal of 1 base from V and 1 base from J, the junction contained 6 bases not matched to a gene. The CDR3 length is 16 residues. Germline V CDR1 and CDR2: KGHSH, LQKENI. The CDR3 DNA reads TGTGCCAGCTCACCACTCCGACAGGGCTTTAACTATGGCTACACCTTC. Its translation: CASSPLRQGFNYGYTF.

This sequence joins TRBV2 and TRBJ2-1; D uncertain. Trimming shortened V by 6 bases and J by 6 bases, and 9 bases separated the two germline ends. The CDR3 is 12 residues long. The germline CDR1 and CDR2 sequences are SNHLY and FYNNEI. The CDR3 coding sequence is TGTGCCAGCAGCATAGGATCCAATGAGCAGTTCTTC. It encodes CASSIGSNEQFF.

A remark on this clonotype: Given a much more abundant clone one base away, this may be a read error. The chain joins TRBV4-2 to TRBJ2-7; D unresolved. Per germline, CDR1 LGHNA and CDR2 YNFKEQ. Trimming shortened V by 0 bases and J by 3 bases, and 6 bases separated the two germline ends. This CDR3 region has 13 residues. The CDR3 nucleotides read TGTGCCAGCAGCCAAGATAAGGGCTACGAGCAGTACTTC. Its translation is CASSQDKGYEQYF.

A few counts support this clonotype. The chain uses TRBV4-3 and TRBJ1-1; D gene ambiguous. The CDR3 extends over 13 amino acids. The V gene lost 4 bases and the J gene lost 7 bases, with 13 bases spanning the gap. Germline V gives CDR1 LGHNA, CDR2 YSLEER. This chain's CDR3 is CASSPHGKYEAFF. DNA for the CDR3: TGCGCCAGCAGCCCGCACGGGAAGTATGAAGCTTTCTTT.

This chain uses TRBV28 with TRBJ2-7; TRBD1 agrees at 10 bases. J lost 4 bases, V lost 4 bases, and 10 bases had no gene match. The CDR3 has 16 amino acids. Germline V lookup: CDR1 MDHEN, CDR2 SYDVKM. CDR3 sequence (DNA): TGTGCCAGCAGTTCAGACTCGACAGGGGGCCGTTACGAGCAGTACTTC. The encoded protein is CASSSDSTGGRYEQYF. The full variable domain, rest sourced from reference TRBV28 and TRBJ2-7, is DVKVTQSSRYLVKRTGEKVFLECVQDMDHENMFWYRQDPGLGLRLIYFSYDVKMKEKGDIPEGYSVSREKKERFSLILESASTNQTSMYLCASSSDSTGGRYEQYFGPGTRLTVT.

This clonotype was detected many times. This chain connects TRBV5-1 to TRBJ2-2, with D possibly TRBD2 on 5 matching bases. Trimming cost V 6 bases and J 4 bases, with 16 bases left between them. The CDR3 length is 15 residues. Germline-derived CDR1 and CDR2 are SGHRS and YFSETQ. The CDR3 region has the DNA TGCGCCAGCACCATCGGGAACTCGGGCACCGGGGAGCTGTTTTTT. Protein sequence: CASTIGNSGTGELFF. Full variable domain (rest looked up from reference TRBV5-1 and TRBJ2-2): KAGVTQTPRYLIKTRGQQVTLSCSPISGHRSVSWYQQTPGQGLQFLFEYFSETQRNKGNFPGRFSGRQFSNSRSEMNVSTLELGDSALYLCASTIGNSGTGELFFGEGSRLTVL.

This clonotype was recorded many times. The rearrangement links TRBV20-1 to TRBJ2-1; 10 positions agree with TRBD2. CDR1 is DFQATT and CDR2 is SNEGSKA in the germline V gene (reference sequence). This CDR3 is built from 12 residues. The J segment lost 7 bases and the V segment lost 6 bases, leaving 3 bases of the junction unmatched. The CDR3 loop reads CSAPGLANEQFF. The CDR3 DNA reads TGCAGTGCACCGGGACTAGCGAATGAGCAGTTCTTC.

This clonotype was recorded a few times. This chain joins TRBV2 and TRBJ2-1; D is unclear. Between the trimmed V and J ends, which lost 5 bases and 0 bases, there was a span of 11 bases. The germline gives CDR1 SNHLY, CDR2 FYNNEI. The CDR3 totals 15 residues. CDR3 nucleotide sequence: TGTGCCAGCAGTAACGAGGTGATCTCCTACAATGAGCAGTTCTTC. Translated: CASSNEVISYNEQFF.

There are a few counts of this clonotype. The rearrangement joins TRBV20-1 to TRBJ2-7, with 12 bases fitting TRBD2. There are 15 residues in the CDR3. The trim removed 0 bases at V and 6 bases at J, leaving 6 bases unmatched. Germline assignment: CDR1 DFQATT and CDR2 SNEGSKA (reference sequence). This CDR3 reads CSARETSGRWSEQYF. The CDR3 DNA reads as TGCAGTGCTAGAGAGACTAGCGGGAGATGGAGCGAGCAGTACTTC.

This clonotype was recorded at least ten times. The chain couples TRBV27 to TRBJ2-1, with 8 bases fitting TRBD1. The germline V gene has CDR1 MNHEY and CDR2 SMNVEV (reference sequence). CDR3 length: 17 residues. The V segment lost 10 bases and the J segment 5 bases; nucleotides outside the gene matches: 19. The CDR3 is CATSQGGSLYGHNEQFF. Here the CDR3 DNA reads TGTGCCACCTCACAGGGGGGTAGCCTTTACGGCCACAATGAGCAGTTCTTC.

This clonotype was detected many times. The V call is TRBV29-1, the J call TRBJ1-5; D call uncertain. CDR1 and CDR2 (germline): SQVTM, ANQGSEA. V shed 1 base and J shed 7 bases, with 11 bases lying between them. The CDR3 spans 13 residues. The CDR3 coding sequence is TGCAGCGTTGAAGGTGAAATCGGGCAGCCCCAGCATTTT. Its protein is CSVEGEIGQPQHF.

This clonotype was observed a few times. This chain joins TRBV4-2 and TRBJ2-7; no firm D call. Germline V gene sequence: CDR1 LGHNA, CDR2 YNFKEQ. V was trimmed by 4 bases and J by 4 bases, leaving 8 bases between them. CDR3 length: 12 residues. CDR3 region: CASSRSFYEQYF. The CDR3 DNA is TGTGCCAGCAGCCGCTCCTTTTACGAGCAGTACTTC.

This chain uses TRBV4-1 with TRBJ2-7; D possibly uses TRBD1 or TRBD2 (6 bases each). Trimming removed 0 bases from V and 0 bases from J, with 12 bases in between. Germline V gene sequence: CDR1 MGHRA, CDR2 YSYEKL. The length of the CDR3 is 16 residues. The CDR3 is CASSQDVTGASYEQYF. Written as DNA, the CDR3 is TGCGCCAGCAGCCAAGATGTAACGGGGGCCTCCTACGAGCAGTACTTC.